This TCR beta chain was captured by sequencing in a study of neurological immune-mediated disorders. General study findings and limits: The most TCR clonal expansion was seen in HTLV-1-associated myelopathy, and the least was seen in multiple sclerosis, which fell below healthy controls. The study found no CDR3 amino acid sequences shared by expanded clones across subjects, suggesting private repertoires in all groups.

The cDNA was synthesized by means of template-switch 5'RACE, which was carried out with 10-nucleotide random UMIs. MiXCR, run by TCRdb on the 5' RACE reads, gives a single entry per CDR3 protein. This table has about 89,000 distinct CDR3 sequences, 2.6% appearing once. Unsorted libraries were generated from 2 million PBMCs held at -80 degrees C. This clonotype was observed many times. Its antigen is currently unknown. The CDR3 runs to 15 residues. The ends lost 5 bases at V and 6 bases at J; junction bases unmatched: 8. CDR1 is DFQATT, CDR2 SNEGSKA, per germline (reference sequence). The source of this sequence is a woman aged 25 to 39 with multiple sclerosis. This sequence joins TRBV20-1 and TRBJ2-2, with TRBD2 identical over 11 bases. The material sequenced was PBMCs. The CDR3 DNA sequence: TGCAGTGCTGTAATTAGCGGGAGGGCGGCCGGGGAGCTGTTTTTT. This sequence encodes CSAVISGRAAGELFF.